The T cell receptor beta chain under discussion was sequenced for a study of T cell changes during pregnancy in multiple sclerosis. Libraries were prepared by immunoSEQ multiplex PCR; TCRdb keeps only in-frame clonotypes and omits some of them. The data hold tens of thousands of clones, with more than 75% observed a single time. The sequence was collected from a female donor with multiple sclerosis, enrolled in a pregnancy study. The source was peripheral blood, collected in the third trimester of pregnancy.

The CDR3 region is CASSVQDILGNTIYF. DNA of the CDR3: TGTGCCAGCAGTGTGCAGGACATTCTTGGAAACACCATATATTTT. The V call is TRBV6-1, the J call TRBJ1-3; weak D call: TRBD1 (5 bases). The V gene's germline CDR1 is MNHNS and CDR2 SASEGT. There are 15 residues in the CDR3. V gave up 4 bases and J gave up 3 bases, with 13 bases separating them.